The 26 T cell receptor beta chains below were found in one sample sequenced in a study of shared clonotypes between healthy human individuals. CD45RO negativity and positive selection for CCR7 defined naive CD8 cells, a population that excluded terminally differentiated effector memory CD45RA+ cells. The protocol was immunoSEQ multiplex PCR, while the TCRdb copy is restricted to in-frame clones and leaves out a portion. Of around 1.9 million clones detected, 90% to 95% appear once; the ten largest clones hold 1.5% to 2%. Input material: naive CD8+ T cells from PBMCs. The receptors here all came from a man younger than 30 in good health. Some clones in this sample may be carry-over from other donors' samples.

V and J are TRBV10-3 and TRBJ2-7; tentatively, D is TRBD2 (5 bases). CDR1 and CDR2 from the germline V gene are ENHRY and SYGVKD. This CDR3 is 16 amino acids long. Trimming cost V 0 bases and J 4 bases, with 16 bases left between them. This CDR3 reads CAISESKGEAKYEQYF. The CDR3 DNA follows: TGTGCCATCAGTGAGTCGAAGGGAGAGGCCAAGTACGAGCAGTACTTC.

The chain uses TRBV13 and TRBJ2-2; D may be TRBD2 (5 bases). The V end lost 3 bases, the J end lost 7 bases, and 15 bases lay between the germline ends. Per the germline V gene, CDR1 is PRHDT and CDR2 is FYEKMQ (reference sequence). The CDR3 runs to 15 residues. CDR3 DNA sequence: TGTGCCAGCAGCTTTCAACTGGCGGGCAGCGGGGAGCTGTTTTTT. Translating it yields CASSFQLAGSGELFF.

The chain has TRBV7-9 and TRBJ2-7; the D is unclear. This CDR3 is built from 16 residues. With 3 bases removed from V and 0 bases from J, the gap between germline ends came to 15 bases. The germline V gene encodes CDR1 SEHNR and CDR2 FQNEAQ (reference sequence). The CDR3 DNA is TGTGCCAGCAGCTTTCCGACTTCTCTCCACTCCTACGAGCAGTACTTC. It translates to CASSFPTSLHSYEQYF.

This chain joins TRBV4-1 and TRBJ2-7; 10 bases are a match to TRBD2. V was clipped by 3 bases and J by 4 bases; unmatched bases: 9. Looked up from germline, CDR1 is MGHRA and CDR2 is YSYEKL. This CDR3 is built from 16 residues. This CDR3 reads CASSHLGASGSYEQYF. CDR3 bases: TGCGCCAGCAGCCACCTAGGGGCTAGCGGGAGTTACGAGCAGTACTTC.

This clone was seen just once. The chain combines TRBV30 with TRBJ1-1; D gene ambiguous. Trimming cost V 5 bases and J 2 bases, with 18 bases left between them. The CDR3 has 15 residues. Germline V CDR1 and CDR2: GTSNPN, SVGIG (reference sequence). The CDR3 here is CAWLPILASNTEAFF. DNA for the CDR3: TGTGCCTGGCTTCCCATTCTAGCAAGCAACACTGAAGCTTTCTTT.

To note about this clone: Other DNA sequences in this specimen translate into the identical CDR3. The genes are TRBV28 and TRBJ1-5; D gene ambiguous. V lost 3 bases and J lost 4, with 7 bases in between. The CDR3 is made up of 13 amino acids. CDR1 and CDR2 (germline): MDHEN, SYDVKM. CDR3 amino acids: CASSFKGNQPQHF. CDR3 bases: TGTGCCAGCAGTTTTAAGGGAAATCAGCCCCAGCATTTT.

The chain has TRBV19 and TRBJ2-7, with D unclear. The CDR3 is 14 amino acids. The germline gives CDR1 LNHDA, CDR2 SQIVND (reference sequence). Trimming left V 3 bases short and J 0 bases short, with 9 bases between. DNA for the CDR3: TGTGCCAGTAGTATTGACAAGAGCTCCTACGAGCAGTACTTC. This gives the protein CASSIDKSSYEQYF. The full variable domain, with the rest looked up from reference TRBV19 and TRBJ2-7, is DGGITQSPKYLFRKEGQNVTLSCEQNLNHDAMYWYRQDPGQGLRLIYYSQIVNDFQKGDIAEGYSVSREKKESFPLTVTSAQKNPTAFYLCASSIDKSSYEQYFGPGTRLTVT.

V is TRBV28 and J is TRBJ2-2, with 13 bases lining up with TRBD2. Germline V gives CDR1 MDHEN, CDR2 SYDVKM. The CDR3 totals 17 residues. V shed 3 bases, J shed 7 bases, and the junction held 8 bases outside the gene matches. CDR3 loop: CASSLEGLAGRGGELFF. CDR3 bases: TGTGCCAGCAGTTTGGAGGGACTAGCGGGAAGGGGCGGGGAGCTGTTTTTT.

This chain connects TRBV6-1 to TRBJ2-7; TRBD1 is a possible D gene (5 bases). V was trimmed by 2 bases and J by 4 bases, leaving 9 bases between them. The CDR3 is 13 residues long. Germline CDR1 is MNHNS and CDR2 is SASEGT. The CDR3 DNA reads as TGTGCCAGCAGTGAACAGGGAAGTTACGAGCAGTACTTC. Its translation is CASSEQGSYEQYF.

The chain joins TRBV6-5 to TRBJ1-3; D is ambiguous. Germline V CDR1 and CDR2: MNHEY, SVGAGI. The CDR3 is 14 residues long. The V end lost 0 bases, the J end lost 4 bases, and 7 bases lay between the germline ends. The CDR3 DNA follows: TGTGCCAGCAGTTACTCGGTCCGGGGAAACACCATATATTTT. It is translated as CASSYSVRGNTIYF.

The chain is built from TRBV27 and TRBJ2-1; 11 bases line up with TRBD2. CDR1 is MNHEY, CDR2 SMNVEV, per germline (reference sequence). The CDR3 is made up of 16 amino acids. V shed 6 bases and J 0 bases; nucleotides not matched to a gene: 4. CDR3 region: CASRIAGGGSYNEQFF. CDR3 bases: TGTGCCAGCAGAATAGCGGGGGGGGGCTCCTACAATGAGCAGTTCTTC.

Here the CDR3 reads CASSARQEGGYGYTF. CDR3 nucleotide sequence: TGTGCCAGCAGCGCCCGACAGGAGGGCGGCTATGGCTACACCTTC. The chain carries TRBV5-4 and TRBJ1-2, with TRBD1 as a possible D gene (6 bases). The germline gives CDR1 SGHNT, CDR2 YYREEE (reference sequence). Trimming left V 4 bases short and J 4 bases short, with 17 bases between. CDR3 length: 15 residues.

The genes are TRBV27 and TRBJ2-7; D possibly corresponds to TRBD2 (5 bases). CDR1 is MNHEY and CDR2 is SMNVEV in the germline V gene (reference sequence). The CDR3 covers 12 residues. V shed 8 bases and J shed 5 bases, with 13 bases lying between them. Here the CDR3 reads CASLGVANEQYF. Here the CDR3 DNA reads TGTGCCAGCCTCGGGGTAGCTAACGAGCAGTACTTC.

This clone is a singleton in its sample. The J gene is TRBJ2-7, the V gene TRBV6-5; D remains unclear. V lost 2 bases and J lost 2, with 13 bases in between. The germline CDR1 and CDR2 sequences are MNHEY and SVGAGI. CDR3 length equals 15 residues. The CDR3 coding sequence is TGTGCCAGCAGTTACGGGGTAGCCGCTACCTACGAGCAGTACTTC. Translation gives CASSYGVAATYEQYF.

The chain uses TRBV9 and TRBJ2-3, with D hard to call. Germline V CDR1 and CDR2: SGDLS, YYNGEE. Trimming cost V 3 bases and J 0 bases, with 17 bases left between them. This CDR3 has 17 amino acids. The chain's CDR3 is CASSDPGDGASTDTQYF. CDR3 bases: TGTGCCAGCAGCGACCCTGGTGATGGAGCTAGCACAGATACGCAGTATTTT. The whole variable domain, filled in from reference TRBV9 and TRBJ2-3, reads DSGVTQTPKHLITATGQRVTLRCSPRSGDLSVYWYQQSLDQGLQFLIQYYNGEERAKGNILERFSAQQFPDLHSELNLSSLELGDSALYFCASSDPGDGASTDTQYFGPGTRLTVL.

The rearrangement links TRBV7-2 to TRBJ1-4; D uncertain. V gave up 1 base and J gave up 4 bases, with 10 bases separating them. The CDR3 contains 15 residues. The germline V gene has CDR1 SGHTA and CDR2 FQGNSA. Here the CDR3 DNA reads TGTGCCAGCAGCTTAGTGGGTGGGGTTAATGAAAAACTGTTTTTT. As protein: CASSLVGGVNEKLFF.

The chain recombines TRBV4-1 with TRBJ2-7; tentatively, D is TRBD2 (6 bases). Germline values: CDR1 MGHRA, CDR2 YSYEKL. The CDR3 has 14 residues. V lost 2 bases and J lost 7, with 15 bases in between. CDR3 amino acids: CASSQYLTGEEQYF. Here the CDR3 DNA reads TGCGCCAGCAGCCAATACCTGACGGGGGAGGAGCAGTACTTC.

The chain joins TRBV29-1 to TRBJ2-7; D remains unclear. V was trimmed by 6 bases and J by 4 bases, leaving 19 bases between them. The CDR3 loop spans 14 amino acids. Germline lookup yields CDR1 SQVTM and CDR2 ANQGSEA. The CDR3 DNA reads TGCAGCGTCTTGAGGTCTGGACCGATTTACGAGCAGTACTTC. Protein: CSVLRSGPIYEQYF.

A word on this clone: The sample carries other DNA sequences with the same CDR3. The chain joins TRBV7-3 to TRBJ1-5, with D uncertain. V shed 6 bases and J shed 0 bases, with 6 bases lying between them. From germline, CDR1 is SGHTA and CDR2 FQGTGA. The CDR3 consists of 13 residues. CDR3 bases: TGTGCCAGCAGTCCCGATAGCAATCAGCCCCAGCATTTT. It yields the protein CASSPDSNQPQHF. The full variable domain, with the rest looked up from reference TRBV7-3 and TRBJ1-5, is GAGVSQTPSNKVTEKGKYVELRCDPISGHTALYWYRQSLGQGPEFLIYFQGTGAADDSGLPNDRFFAVRPEGSVSTLKIQRTERGDSAVYLCASSPDSNQPQHFGDGTRLSIL.

J is TRBJ1-1 and V is TRBV27, with D possibly matching TRBD1 (5 bases). Germline loops: CDR1 MNHEY, CDR2 SMNVEV (reference sequence). Trimming cost V 5 bases and J 6 bases, with 16 bases left between them. The CDR3 extends over 14 amino acids. CDR3 in amino acids: CASSPVRGTAEAFF. In DNA form, the CDR3 reads TGTGCCAGCAGTCCCGTGAGGGGAACGGCTGAAGCTTTCTTT.

Here the CDR3 reads CASPRGQGNQPQHF. The CDR3 DNA reads TGTGCCAGCCCTCGTGGGCAGGGCAATCAGCCCCAGCATTTT. This sequence joins TRBV28 and TRBJ1-5; D call uncertain. This CDR3 contains 14 residues. Trimming took off 8 bases at V and 2 bases at J, with 13 bases between the two ends. Per germline, CDR1 MDHEN and CDR2 SYDVKM.

CDR3 region: CASSARATSGRLDEQFF. The CDR3 DNA is TGTGCCAGCAGCGCGAGGGCAACTAGCGGGAGATTAGATGAGCAGTTCTTC. The J gene is TRBJ2-1, the V gene TRBV5-6; 11 nucleotides match TRBD2. Germline V lookup: CDR1 SGHDT, CDR2 YYEEEE. CDR3 length: 17 residues. The J segment lost 8 bases and the V segment lost 4 bases, leaving 14 bases of the junction unmatched.

This sequence joins TRBV11-3 and TRBJ2-1; weak D call: TRBD1 (5 bases). The CDR3 runs 14 residues. Trimming cost V 5 bases and J 6 bases, with 14 bases left between them. Germline values: CDR1 SGHNT, CDR2 YENEEA. The CDR3 loop reads CASSPGYYSNEQFF. CDR3 in DNA: TGTGCCAGCAGCCCAGGGTATTATTCCAATGAGCAGTTCTTC.

The table lists this clone with a count of one. The chain recombines TRBV10-2 with TRBJ1-2, with TRBD1 identical over 10 bases. The J segment lost 8 bases and the V segment lost 0 bases, leaving 12 bases of the junction unmatched. The germline V gene has CDR1 WSHSY and CDR2 SAAADI. The CDR3 is 17 amino acids. DNA for the CDR3: TGCGCCAGCAGTGAGTCGGGGAAGGGACAGGGGTCGACGGGCTACACCTTC. Residues: CASSESGKGQGSTGYTF.

The chain is built from TRBV6-1 and TRBJ2-3; no reliable D call. The CDR3 consists of 16 residues. The germline CDR1 and CDR2 sequences are MNHNS and SASEGT. With 4 bases removed from V and 0 bases from J, the gap between germline ends came to 14 bases. The CDR3 nucleotides are TGTGCCAGCAGTGTGTGGCGCTTATCTAGCACAGATACGCAGTATTTT. It is translated as CASSVWRLSSTDTQYF.

This chain connects TRBV5-1 to TRBJ2-2, with TRBD2 as a possible D gene (6 bases). V lost 4 bases, J lost 7 bases, and 17 bases lay in between. There are 15 residues in the CDR3. CDR1 and CDR2 (germline): SGHRS, YFSETQ. CDR3 coding DNA: TGCGCCAGCAGCCCGGAGGGTAGTAGGCACGGGGAGCTGTTTTTT. This codes for CASSPEGSRHGELFF.